These T cell receptor beta chains were read from a single sample in a study of blood T cell repertoires in COVID-19. The assay was immunoSEQ multiplex PCR, and TCRdb's table has in-frame clones only and misses some. The profile covers under 300,000 clones, with 88% appearing a single time and about 1% taken by the ten largest. The sequenced sample consisted of peripheral blood. Every receptor here comes from a woman aged 40-49 years who had recovered from COVID-19. Each CDR3 is given with its conserved first and last residue. The D gene is left open where the match is weak. Clone size appears in some rows only: once, few, many, or a class for an expanded clone.

J | D | size | V | length | DNA | CDR3
TRBJ1-5 | TRBD1 | . | TRBV6-2/TRBV6-3 | 15 | TGTGCCAGCAGCACCCGGACAGGGCTTGGTCAGCCCCAGCATTTT | CASSTRTGLGQPQHF
TRBJ1-2 | TRBD1 | . | TRBV5-8 | 16 | TGTGCCAGCAGCGCCGAGGGGACAGTGAATGGCTATGGCTACACCTTC | CASSAEGTVNGYGYTF
TRBJ2-4 | TRBD2 | few | TRBV27 | 15 | TGTGCCAGCAGTTTATCGGGGGGGAGGAGGGGCATTCAGTACTTC | CASSLSGGRRGIQYF
TRBJ1-1 | TRBD1 | . | TRBV7-9 | 14 | TGTGCCAGCAGGCGACAGGGAGAGGCCACTGAAGCTTTCTTT | CASRRQGEATEAFF
TRBJ2-7 | . | . | TRBV30 | 14 | TGTGCCTGGGACCGGGACCCCGGGGGGCGTGAGCAGTACTTC | CAWDRDPGGREQYF
TRBJ2-2 | . | few | TRBV7-3 | 13 | TGTGCCAGCAGGCGAGGCAACACCGGGGAGCTGTTTTTT | CASRRGNTGELFF
TRBJ2-5 | TRBD2 | . | TRBV30 | 14 | TGTGCCCTGGACGGGCTAGCGGGAGGGGAGACCCAGTACTTC | CALDGLAGGETQYF
TRBJ1-1 | . | . | TRBV29-1 | 12 | TGCAGCGTTGAAGCCAGGGCCCTAGGGGCTTTCTTT | CSVEARALGAFF
TRBJ1-5 | . | few | TRBV30 | 13 | TGTGCCTGGAACGACGGGTCGAATCAGCCCCAGCATTTT | CAWNDGSNQPQHF
TRBJ2-7 | . | . | TRBV3-1/TRBV3-2 | 15 | TGTGCCAGCAGCCAGGGCTCCCCGGGAAGGTACGAGCAGTACTTC | CASSQGSPGRYEQYF
TRBJ2-5 | . | . | TRBV4-1 | 13 | TGCGCCAGCAGCCAATGGCGGGAAGAGACCCAGTACTTC | CASSQWREETQYF
TRBJ1-5 | . | . | TRBV9 | 16 | TGTGCCAGCAGCGTAGGTGGTTCGGGGGGCAATCAGCCCCAGCATTTT | CASSVGGSGGNQPQHF
TRBJ2-1 | TRBD2 | . | TRBV24-1 | 16 | TGTGCCACCAGTGATGCTAGCGGGAGCTCCTACAATGAGCAGTTCTTC | CATSDASGSSYNEQFF
TRBJ1-1 | TRBD1 | . | TRBV6-5 | 15 | TGTGCCAGCAGTCCCGACAGGGGTGGGAACACTGAAGCTTTCTTT | CASSPDRGGNTEAFF
TRBJ2-4 | . | . | TRBV10-3 | 14 | TGTGCCATCAGTGGTCAGGGGGGCAAAAACATTCAGTACTTC | CAISGQGGKNIQYF
TRBJ2-1 | . | once | TRBV7-8 | 14 | TGTGCCAGCACAAGGGGGAGGGCCTACAATGAGCAGTTCTTC | CASTRGRAYNEQFF
TRBJ2-7 | . | . | TRBV13 | 15 | TGTGCCAGCAGCTTAGAATTGACCCCCGGGGTCGAGCAGTACTTC | CASSLELTPGVEQYF
TRBJ2-3 | . | . | TRBV7-2 | 15 | TGTGCCAGCAGCTTAGCGGGGGGGGTGGCGGACAGTCAGTATTTT | CASSLAGGVADSQYF
TRBJ1-1 | . | . | TRBV6-5 | 13 | TGTGCCAGCAGTTACGGAGGGCGGCCAAAAGCTTTCTTT | CASSYGGRPKAFF
TRBJ2-2 | TRBD2 | once | TRBV5-4 | 19 | TGTGCCAGCAGCTCGCCGGGACTAGCGGGAGGTCGGGACACCGGGGAGCTGTTTTTT | CASSSPGLAGGRDTGELFF
TRBJ1-6 | . | once | TRBV5-4 | 16 | TGTGCCAGCAGCGGGAGCTGGGGAGAGGATAATTCACCCCTCCACTTT | CASSGSWGEDNSPLHF
TRBJ1-1 | . | . | TRBV12-3/TRBV12-4 | 13 | TGTGCCAGCAGTTTATCCGGTGCTACTGAAGCTTTCTTT | CASSLSGATEAFF
TRBJ2-1 | . | . | TRBV18 | 17 | TGTGCCAGCTCACCCCCAGGCAGGCCACGGGGTTACAATGAGCAGTTCTTC | CASSPPGRPRGYNEQFF
TRBJ1-2 | . | . | TRBV5-6 | 14 | TGTGCCAGCAGCTTGGGTCGCCCGACAGCTGGCTACACCTTC | CASSLGRPTAGYTF
TRBJ1-6 | . | . | TRBV9 | 12 | TGTGCCAGCAGCGTAGGGGCTTCACCCCTCCACTTT | CASSVGASPLHF
TRBJ2-3 | TRBD1 | . | TRBV7-9 | 15 | TGTGCCAGCAGCCCCCGGACAGGGGGCACAGATACGCAGTATTTT | CASSPRTGGTDTQYF
TRBJ2-3 | TRBD2 | . | TRBV7-2 | 13 | TGTGCCAGCAGCTCCGGCGGGAGGCATACGCAGTATTTT | CASSSGGRHTQYF
TRBJ1-5 | TRBD1 | . | TRBV13 | 15 | TGTGCCAGCAGCTCCGGACAGGGCCTAGGTCAGCCCCAGCATTTT | CASSSGQGLGQPQHF
TRBJ2-3 | TRBD2 | . | TRBV5-1 | 14 | TGCGCCAGCAGCCCTAGCGGGAGCACAGATACGCAGTATTTT | CASSPSGSTDTQYF
TRBJ2-7 | TRBD2 | . | TRBV7-6 | 15 | TGTGCCAGCAGCATAGGCGCTAGCGGGAGCCCACAGAAGTACTTC | CASSIGASGSPQKYF
TRBJ2-7 | TRBD2 | . | TRBV6-5 | 15 | TGTGCCAGCAGTCCCCAACTAGCGGGAAACTACGAGCAGTACTTC | CASSPQLAGNYEQYF
TRBJ2-2 | TRBD2 | . | TRBV7-8 | 16 | TGTGCCAGCAGCTCCGGGACTAGCGGGGTCACCGGGGAGCTGTTTTTT | CASSSGTSGVTGELFF
TRBJ1-6 | . | . | TRBV3-1/TRBV3-2 | 14 | TGTGCCAGCAGCCCAACAGGTTCCCATTCACCCCTCCACTTT | CASSPTGSHSPLHF
TRBJ2-7 | TRBD2 | few | TRBV4-1 | 16 | TGCGCCAGCAGCCAAGGTTGGAGGTCAGCGGGAGATGAGCAGTACTTC | CASSQGWRSAGDEQYF
TRBJ2-1 | TRBD2 | once | TRBV19 | 15 | TGTGCCAGCCGACTAGCGGGAGGGCCTCACAATGAGCAGTTCTTC | CASRLAGGPHNEQFF
TRBJ2-2 | TRBD1 | . | TRBV6-6 | 14 | TGTGCCAGCAGTTACGGACAGGGGGCGGGGGAGCTGTTTTTT | CASSYGQGAGELFF
TRBJ1-2 | TRBD1 | . | TRBV6-5 | 15 | TGTGCCAGCACCCTCACCCGGGACAGCCCTTATGGCTACACCTTC | CASTLTRDSPYGYTF
TRBJ1-2 | . | once | TRBV28 | 13 | TGTGCCACCCCCAGGGAGGGGCCTTATGGCTACACCTTC | CATPREGPYGYTF
TRBJ1-5 | TRBD1 | . | TRBV7-2 | 15 | TGTGCCAGCAGACCCACCGGGACAGGGAATCAGCCCCAGCATTTT | CASRPTGTGNQPQHF
TRBJ1-1 | . | . | TRBV14 | 15 | TGTGCCAGCAGCCAAGATTGGGGGGTCCGGGAGGCGGCTTTCTTT | CASSQDWGVREAAFF